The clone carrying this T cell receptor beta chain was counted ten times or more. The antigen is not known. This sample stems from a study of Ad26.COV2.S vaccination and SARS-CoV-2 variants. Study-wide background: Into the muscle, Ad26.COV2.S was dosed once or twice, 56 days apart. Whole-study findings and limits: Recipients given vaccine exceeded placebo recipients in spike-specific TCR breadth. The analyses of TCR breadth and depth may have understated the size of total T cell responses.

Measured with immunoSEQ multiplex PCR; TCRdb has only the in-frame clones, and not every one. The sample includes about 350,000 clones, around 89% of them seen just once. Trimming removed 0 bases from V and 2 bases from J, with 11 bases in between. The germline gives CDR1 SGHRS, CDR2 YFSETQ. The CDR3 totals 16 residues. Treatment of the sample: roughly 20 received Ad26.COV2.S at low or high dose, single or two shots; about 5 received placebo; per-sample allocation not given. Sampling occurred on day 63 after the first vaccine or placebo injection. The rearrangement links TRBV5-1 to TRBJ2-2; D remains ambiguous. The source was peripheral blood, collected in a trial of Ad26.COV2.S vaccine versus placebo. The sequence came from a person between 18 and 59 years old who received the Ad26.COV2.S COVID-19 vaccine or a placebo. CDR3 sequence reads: CASSLEVVGNTGELFF. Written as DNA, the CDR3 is TGCGCCAGCAGCTTGGAGGTGGTAGGAAACACCGGGGAGCTGTTTTTT.